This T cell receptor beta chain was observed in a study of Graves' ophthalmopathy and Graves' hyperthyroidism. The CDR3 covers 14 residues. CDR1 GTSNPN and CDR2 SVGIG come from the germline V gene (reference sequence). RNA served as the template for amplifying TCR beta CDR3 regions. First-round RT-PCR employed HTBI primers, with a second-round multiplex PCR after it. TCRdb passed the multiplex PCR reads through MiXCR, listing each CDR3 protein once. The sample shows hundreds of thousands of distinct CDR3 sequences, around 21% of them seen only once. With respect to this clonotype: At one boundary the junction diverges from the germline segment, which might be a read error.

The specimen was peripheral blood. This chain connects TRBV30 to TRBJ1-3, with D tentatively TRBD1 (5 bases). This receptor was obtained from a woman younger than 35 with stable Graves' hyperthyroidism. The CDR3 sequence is CAWKKGPNGDTIYF. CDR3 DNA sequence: TGTGCCTGGAAAAAGGGACCAAATGGAGACACCATATATTTT.